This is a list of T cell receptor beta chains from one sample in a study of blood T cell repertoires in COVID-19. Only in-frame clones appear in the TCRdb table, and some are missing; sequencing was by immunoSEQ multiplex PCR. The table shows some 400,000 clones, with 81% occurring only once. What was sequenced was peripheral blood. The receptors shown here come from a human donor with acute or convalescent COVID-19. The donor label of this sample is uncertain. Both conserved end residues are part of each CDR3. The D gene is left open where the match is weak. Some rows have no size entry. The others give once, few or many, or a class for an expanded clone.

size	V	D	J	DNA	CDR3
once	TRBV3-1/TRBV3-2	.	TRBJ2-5	TGTGCCAGCGCTGTAAGGGGTGGGCGGAAAACTCAAGAGACCCAGTACTTC	CASAVRGGRKTQETQYF
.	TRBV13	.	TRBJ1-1	TGTGCCAGCAGCCCTCGCCTTGACAGGCCCAAAGCTTTCTTT	CASSPRLDRPKAFF
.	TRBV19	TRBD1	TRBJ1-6	TGTGCCAGTAGTAGGGGACAGATCTATAATTCACCCCTCCACTTT	CASSRGQIYNSPLHF
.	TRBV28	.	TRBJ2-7	TGTGCCAGCAGTTTAAAGAGAGAGCAGTACTTC	CASSLKREQYF
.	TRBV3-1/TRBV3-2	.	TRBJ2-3	TGTGCCAGCAGCCGCAGGGGAACAGATACGCAGTATTTT	CASSRRGTDTQYF
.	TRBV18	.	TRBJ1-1	TGTGCCAGCTCTAGTGGACAGATAGAAGCTTTCTTT	CASSSGQIEAFF
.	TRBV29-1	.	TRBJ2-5	TGCAGCGTTGGCGCACCCTGGGACAACCAGTACTTC	CSVGAPWDNQYF
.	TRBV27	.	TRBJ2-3	TGTGCCAGCAGTTTAGGGGCCCGGGGGATGAAAGATACGCAGTATTTT	CASSLGARGMKDTQYF
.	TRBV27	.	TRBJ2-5	TGTGCCAGCAGCCGAGTGTGGAGGGGCGAGACCCAGTACTTC	CASSRVWRGETQYF
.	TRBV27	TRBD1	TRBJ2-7	TGTGCCAGCAGTTCCCTACCAGGGGGTAGCTCCTACGAGCAGTACTTC	CASSSLPGGSSYEQYF
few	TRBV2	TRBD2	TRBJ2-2	TGTGCCAGCAGGGGACTAGCGGGGGCCAACACCGGGGAGCTGTTTTTT	CASRGLAGANTGELFF
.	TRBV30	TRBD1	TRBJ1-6	TGTGCCTGGAGGAGTCCGCCAGGGACAGGGAAAAATTATAATTCACCCCTCCACTTT	CAWRSPPGTGKNYNSPLHF
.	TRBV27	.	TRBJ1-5	TGTGCCAGCAGTGAGGGTAATCAGCCCCAGCATTTT	CASSEGNQPQHF
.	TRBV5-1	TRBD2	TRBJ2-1	TGCGCCAGCAGCTCTAGCGGGAGAGGGTACAATGAGCAGTTCTTC	CASSSSGRGYNEQFF
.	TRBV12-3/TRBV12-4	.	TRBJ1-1	TGTGCCAGCACCGGGACAACTGAAGCTTTCTTT	CASTGTTEAFF
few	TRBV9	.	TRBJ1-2	TGTGCCAGCAGCGTAGCCGGACTGAGCTATGGCTACACCTTC	CASSVAGLSYGYTF
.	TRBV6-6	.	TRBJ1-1	TGTGCCACCGGGAGGGTGCAGAACACTGAAGCTTTCTTT	CATGRVQNTEAFF
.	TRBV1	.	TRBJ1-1	TGCACCAGCAGTACGGGGTCCCGCTTGAACACTGAAGCTTTCTTT	CTSSTGSRLNTEAFF
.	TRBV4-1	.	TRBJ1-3	TGCGCCAGCAGCCAAGAGGTCGGGGGAGCTGGAAACACCATATATTTT	CASSQEVGGAGNTIYF
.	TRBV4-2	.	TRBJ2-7	TGTGCCAGCAGCCAAGATCTCGGTTTTGGAGGGGTGGTTACCTACGAGCAGTACTTC	CASSQDLGFGGVVTYEQYF